This T cell receptor beta chain was documented in a study of T cell responses to AZD1222 COVID-19 vaccine. General study points: Unmutated variant regions are reportedly the target of nearly half of TCRs that are spike-specific. Across the whole spike, CD4 TCRs peaked at regions 160-218 and 743-854.

The data were produced by immunoSEQ multiplex PCR, yet TCRdb's version contains in-frame clones alone and is incomplete. The table has around 110,000 clones, 88% seen once. As to this clone: What it binds is not known.

The CDR3 consists of 18 residues. Trimming left V 1 base short and J 1 base short, with 20 bases between. The material sequenced was peripheral blood, taken on day 0 of AZD1222 vaccination. The sequence derives from an adult in good health. This chain uses TRBV5-3 with TRBJ2-5; weak D call: TRBD1 (6 bases). TRBV5-3 is an ORF, with its function uncertain. The CDR3 DNA sequence: TGTGCCAGAAGCTTGTGGGGGCGCGAACCAACCTTCCAAGAGACCCAGTACTTC. Its translation is CARSLWGREPTFQETQYF.